This T cell receptor beta chain stems from a study of CXCR3-negative and CXCR3-positive naive CD8 T cells. As to this clonotype: Antigen specificity is unknown.

UMI-tagged TRB cDNA libraries were built via 5' RACE. For each CDR3 protein, TCRdb gives one entry from its re-call of the 5' RACE reads, without DNA. Its listing shows 150,000 to 180,000 distinct CDR3 sequences. Triplicates of 250,000 to 350,000 cells were sorted from each CD8+ T cell subset. Cells classed as naive CD8+ T cells were CD45RO-CCR7+CD27+CD95-. Overall study findings and caveats: Naive cells that were CXCR3-negative or CXCR3-positive used TRBV-TRBJ genes alike, while memory cells diverged. Against CXCR3-negative naive cells, CXCR3-positive naive cells showed more hydrophobic TRB CDR3s.

The CDR3 extends over 14 amino acids. Germline-derived CDR1 and CDR2 are SEHNR and FQNEAQ (reference sequence). Sample: naive CXCR3+ CD8+ T cells from blood. The subset: CD45RO-CCR7+CD27+CD95- naive CD8+ T cells expressing CXCR3 (TNR3+). This chain uses TRBV7-9 with TRBJ2-7. This clonotype was obtained from a human donor in good health. Some clones in this sample may be carry-over from other donors' samples. CDR3 amino acids: CASSLVTATYEQYF.